This is a list of T cell receptor beta chains from one sample in a study of cytomegalovirus exposure and HLA in healthy donors. TCRdb's copy holds only in-frame clones and misses some; the assay was immunoSEQ multiplex PCR. The sample includes approximately 70,000 clones, 94% of them seen just once. The material sequenced was PBMCs. The receptors were gathered from a woman between 18 and 29 years old in good health and CMV-seronegative. The CDR3 runs from the conserved cysteine through the conserved F or W. D genes are given only for firm matches. Size is omitted from some rows. Given values are once, few, many or a class for expanded clones.

J,V,length,D,size,DNA,CDR3
TRBJ1-1,TRBV5-1,14,TRBD1,once,TGCGCCAGCAGGTCGACAGGGGGCAACACTGAAGCTTTCTTT,CASRSTGGNTEAFF
TRBJ2-7,TRBV6-5,13,TRBD1,NA,TGTGCCAGCCAGGGGCAGGGGGCCTCCGAGCAGTACTTC,CASQGQGASEQYF
TRBJ2-1,TRBV29-1,16,TRBD1,NA,TGCAGCGTTGAAGGCCTCGGACAGGGAAGGTTCAATGAGCAGTTCTTC,CSVEGLGQGRFNEQFF
TRBJ2-3,TRBV7-3,15,TRBD2,NA,TGTGCCAGCAGCTTAAGCGGGGGTAGCACAGATACGCAGTATTTT,CASSLSGGSTDTQYF
TRBJ2-1,TRBV20-1,11,NA,NA,TGCAGTGCTAGTCGGGGAAATGAGCAGTTCTTC,CSASRGNEQFF
TRBJ1-2,TRBV25-1,14,TRBD1,NA,TGTGCCAGCAGCCGGGGACAGGGGGCGCGTGGCTACACCTTC,CASSRGQGARGYTF
TRBJ1-1,TRBV10-1,17,NA,NA,TGCGCCAGCAGTGAGTACAGTATGCAAGGTCCGAACACTGAAGCTTTCTTT,CASSEYSMQGPNTEAFF
TRBJ1-2,TRBV5-6,16,NA,NA,TGTGCCAGCAGCGGAGCGGCACGGACTACTAACTATGGCTACACCTTC,CASSGAARTTNYGYTF
TRBJ2-2,TRBV11-3,14,NA,NA,TGTGCCAGCAGCTTCGGGGGAAACACCGGGGAGCTGTTTTTT,CASSFGGNTGELFF
TRBJ1-1,TRBV27,14,NA,once,TGTGCCAGCAGTCTAAATCCTGGGAACACTGAAGCTTTCTTT,CASSLNPGNTEAFF
TRBJ2-1,TRBV27,19,TRBD1,NA,TGTGCCAGCAGTTTAGGGCGGTGGTTCGCTCAGGGGGCTTACAATGAGCAGTTCTTC,CASSLGRWFAQGAYNEQFF
TRBJ1-2,TRBV29-1,13,NA,NA,TGCAGCGTTGAAGATGCCCAGGACTATGGCTACACCTTC,CSVEDAQDYGYTF
TRBJ2-1,TRBV27,15,TRBD2,NA,TGTGCCAGCAGTTTATCTTCGGGAGGGCGAGGTGAGCAGTTCTTC,CASSLSSGGRGEQFF
TRBJ2-3,TRBV6-1,16,NA,NA,TGTGCCAGCAGTGTAATATCAGGGGCCGTCACAGATACGCAGTATTTT,CASSVISGAVTDTQYF
TRBJ1-4,TRBV5-6,15,NA,NA,TGTGCCAGCAGCTTGGATGGGGAAAGGGGTGAAAAACTGTTTTTT,CASSLDGERGEKLFF
TRBJ2-7,TRBV7-9,15,NA,NA,TGTGCCAGCAGGGCCGGGACTTCCCATCCCTACGAGCAGTACTTC,CASRAGTSHPYEQYF
TRBJ2-3,TRBV2,15,TRBD2,NA,TGTGCCAGCAGACTAGGGCTAGCGGGTACAGATACGCAGTATTTT,CASRLGLAGTDTQYF
TRBJ1-2,TRBV7-9,13,NA,NA,TGTGCCAGCAGCTTGGCCGGGAACTATGGCTACACCTTC,CASSLAGNYGYTF
TRBJ2-3,TRBV10-2,11,NA,NA,TGCGCCAGTGGAGGGTGGGATACGCAGTATTTT,CASGGWDTQYF
TRBJ1-6,TRBV14,15,NA,NA,TGTGCCAGCAGCGCGGGTCCCCTGGGCAATTCACCCCTCCACTTT,CASSAGPLGNSPLHF
TRBJ2-3,TRBV7-6,17,NA,NA,TGTGCCAGCAGCTTAGGGAGACTCGCTTCTGGCACAGATACGCAGTATTTT,CASSLGRLASGTDTQYF
TRBJ2-7,TRBV2,15,TRBD1,NA,TGTGCCAGCAGTGAAGACAGGGGGAGTACCTACGAGCAGTACTTC,CASSEDRGSTYEQYF
TRBJ2-5,TRBV7-9,16,TRBD2,once,TGTGCCAGCAGCCCGACTAGCGGGAGGGAAGGAGAGACCCAGTACTTC,CASSPTSGREGETQYF